This TCR beta chain was sequenced during a study of graft-versus-host responses after intestinal transplantation. The wider study: Among the recipients, transplants were multivisceral, liver-intestinal, or isolated intestinal.

This CDR3 is 15 amino acids long. Per germline, CDR1 SGHAT and CDR2 FQNNGV. Trimming took 1 base from V and 4 from J, leaving 11 bases between them. This clone was picked up one time. Its antigen remains unidentified. Findings and limits, study-wide: Early HvG declines after transplant were associated with peak circulating GvH clone levels. Graft-versus-host to host-versus-graft clonal ratios in allografts were high in patients with graft-donor T cell macrochimerism.

Assay: immunoSEQ multiplex PCR; the TCRdb copy retains only in-frame clones and omits some. The table includes more than 100,000 clones, 85% to 95% detected once. The sequence was collected from a human donor who received an intestinal transplant. V usage is TRBV11-2 and J usage is TRBJ1-3; D remains unclear. Specimen: unstimulated CD4+ T cells sorted from spleen or lymph node cells, collected before intestinal transplant. The CDR3 here is CASSLGGSRGNTIYF. CDR3 in DNA: TGTGCCAGCAGCTTAGGAGGGAGTAGAGGAAACACCATATATTTT.